This T cell receptor (beta chain) was recorded in a study of blood T cell repertoires in COVID-19. This table comes from immunoSEQ multiplex PCR, and its TCRdb copy is limited to in-frame clones, with some not included. The data hold about 480,000 clones, with 89% observed a single time. Specimen: peripheral blood. The receptor's source is a man between 18 and 35 years old with COVID-19, enrolled during active disease.

The CDR3 region has the DNA TGTGCCAGCAGCTTTACCCTACAGGGGTGGGAGACCCAGTACTTC. This translates into CASSFTLQGWETQYF. This chain links TRBV5-4 with TRBJ2-5, with TRBD1 matching over 7 bases. After removal of 2 bases from V and 5 bases from J, the junction contained 9 bases not matched to a gene. The CDR3 is made up of 15 amino acids. The V gene's germline CDR1 is SGHNT and CDR2 YYREEE (reference sequence).